One sample yielded the 21 T cell receptor beta chains listed below, sequenced in a study of control samples from healthy donors and cancer patients (TCRdb year 2020). Library creation used the immunoSEQ multiplex PCR assay. TCRdb re-hosts the immuneACCESS table, in-frame sequences only. Its copies lack some clones; in the studies checked, an unresolved V gene accounts for under half of them, and the cause for the rest is not known. Here the sample has about 140,000 clones; approximately 94% occur a single time. The ten largest make up around 13% of the sample. Material for sequencing was blood. The receptors derive from a man in his forties or fifties in good health.

The V gene is TRBV28, the J gene TRBJ2-7; possible D gene TRBD2, 5 bases. Germline values: CDR1 MDHEN, CDR2 SYDVKM. V gave up 5 bases and J gave up 3 bases, with 23 bases separating them. This CDR3 is built from 17 residues. For the CDR3, the DNA is TGTGCCAGCAGTGATACCCCGGGATTCGGGGAGTACTACGAGCAGTACTTC. It yields the protein CASSDTPGFGEYYEQYF.

J is TRBJ1-1 and V is TRBV21-1; the table gives TRBD1 as D, unverified against the DNA. TRBV21-1 constitutes a pseudogene. The length of the CDR3 is 17 residues. CDR3 amino acids: CASSDVCHRVENTEAFF. The CDR3 nucleotides read TGTGCCAGCAGCGACGTTTGCCACAGGGTAGAGAACACTGAAGCTTTCTTT.

The rearrangement uses TRBV6-5 and TRBJ2-3, with D possibly being TRBD2 (6 bases). V lost 2 bases and J lost 1, with 13 bases in between. This CDR3 is 16 amino acids long. Germline CDR1 reads MNHEY; CDR2 reads SVGAGI. In DNA form, the CDR3 reads TGTGCCAGCAGTTACGTTTGGCGGGGCGGCACAGATACGCAGTATTTT. This gives the protein CASSYVWRGGTDTQYF.

This clone was counted only a few times. The chain uses TRBV12-3 or TRBV12-4 and TRBJ1-6; no clear D gene. V was clipped by 3 bases and J by 8 bases, with 5 bases between them. The CDR3 covers 12 residues. CDR3 protein: CASSFFDSPLHF. CDR3 bases: TGTGCCAGCAGTTTCTTTGATTCACCCCTCCACTTT.

The CDR3 coding sequence is TGTGCCAGCAGCCCCGACACCAATACGCAGTATTTT. Its protein is CASSPDTNTQYF. The chain links TRBV13 to TRBJ2-3; D is undetermined. Germline CDR1 is PRHDT and CDR2 is FYEKMQ (reference sequence). This CDR3 region has 12 residues. Trimming stripped 5 bases from V and 7 bases from J, with 10 bases between.

The chain links TRBV14 to TRBJ1-2; D gene ambiguous. CDR1 and CDR2 from the germline V gene are SGHDN and FVKESK. Trimming removed 1 base at V and 2 bases at J, with 11 bases between. This CDR3 has 15 amino acids. CDR3 sequence (DNA): TGTGCCAGCAGCCAAGTCGGAAAGGGCAACTATGGCTACACCTTC. Translating it yields CASSQVGKGNYGYTF.

This chain connects TRBV6-2 or TRBV6-3 to TRBJ2-7, with no clear D. V gave up 4 bases and J gave up 6 bases, with 16 bases separating them. The CDR3 extends over 14 amino acids. Germline lookup yields CDR1 MNHEY and CDR2 SVGEGT. The CDR3 loop is CASSWRRFPLEQYF. As DNA, the CDR3 is TGTGCCAGCAGTTGGCGAAGGTTCCCTCTCGAGCAGTACTTC.

CDR3 sequence reads: CASSSRQGATNEKLFF. The DNA of the CDR3 is TGCGCCAGCAGCTCCCGACAGGGGGCAACTAATGAAAAACTGTTTTTT. The V gene is TRBV5-1, the J gene TRBJ1-4; 9 positions agree with TRBD1. The ends lost 3 bases at V and 0 bases at J; junction bases unmatched: 3. The CDR3 is 16 residues long. Per germline, CDR1 SGHRS and CDR2 YFSETQ. Full variable domain (rest looked up from reference TRBV5-1 and TRBJ1-4): KAGVTQTPRYLIKTRGQQVTLSCSPISGHRSVSWYQQTPGQGLQFLFEYFSETQRNKGNFPGRFSGRQFSNSRSEMNVSTLELGDSALYLCASSSRQGATNEKLFFGSGTQLSVL.

CDR3 sequence: CASSYSGTTFEQYF. The CDR3, as DNA: TGTGCCAGCAGTTACTCGGGAACGACCTTCGAGCAGTACTTC. The chain uses TRBV6-5 and TRBJ2-7; D unclear. The CDR3 extends over 14 amino acids. CDR1 MNHEY and CDR2 SVGAGI come from the germline V gene. Trimming left V 0 bases short and J 6 bases short, with 12 bases between.

The rearrangement links TRBV28 to TRBJ1-6; no clear D. Germline loops: CDR1 MDHEN, CDR2 SYDVKM. V lost 2 bases, J lost 8 bases, and 7 bases lay in between. The CDR3 is 13 residues long. The CDR3 loop reads CASSLSVDSPLHF. In DNA, the CDR3 is TGTGCCAGCAGTTTAAGTGTCGATTCACCCCTCCACTTT. The variable domain in full, completed from reference TRBV28 and TRBJ1-6, reads DVKVTQSSRYLVKRTGEKVFLECVQDMDHENMFWYRQDPGLGLRLIYFSYDVKMKEKGDIPEGYSVSREKKERFSLILESASTNQTSMYLCASSLSVDSPLHFGNGTRLTVT.

J is TRBJ2-7 and V is TRBV18, with D perhaps matching TRBD1 or TRBD2 (5 bases each). Trimming removed 2 bases at V and 0 bases at J, with 14 bases between. CDR3 length: 16 residues. CDR1 is KGHSH and CDR2 is LQKENI in the germline V gene. CDR3: CASSPSPPGSSYEQYF. DNA for the CDR3: TGTGCCAGCTCACCATCCCCCCCAGGGAGCTCCTACGAGCAGTACTTC.

The DNA for the CDR3 is TGTGCCAGCAGCCAATCTAGGCCAGAGTCCAATCAGCCCCAGCATTTT. It is translated as CASSQSRPESNQPQHF. The J gene is TRBJ1-5, the V gene TRBV16; D gene unclear. The CDR3 loop spans 16 amino acids. From germline, CDR1 is KGHSY and CDR2 FQNENV. The V end lost 0 bases, the J end lost 3 bases, and 12 bases lay between the germline ends.

This chain joins TRBV6-1 and TRBJ2-7; 9 bases line up with TRBD1. V lost 2 bases, J lost 4 bases, and 9 bases stayed unmatched. Germline values: CDR1 MNHNS, CDR2 SASEGT. The CDR3 runs to 16 residues. Written as DNA, the CDR3 is TGTGCCAGCAGTGAATTAGTCGGGACAGGGAAGTACGAGCAGTACTTC. Amino acids: CASSELVGTGKYEQYF.

J is TRBJ1-2 and V is TRBV6-5, with 9 bases fitting TRBD1. This CDR3 region has 16 residues. In germline, CDR1 is MNHEY, CDR2 SVGAGI. J lost 4 bases, V lost 0 bases, and 6 bases had no gene match. CDR3 protein: CASSYSQGASGYGYTF. The CDR3 DNA reads TGTGCCAGCAGTTACTCACAGGGGGCCTCGGGCTATGGCTACACCTTC.

V usage is TRBV7-8 and J usage is TRBJ2-1; the D is unclear. Germline V gene sequence: CDR1 SGHVS, CDR2 FQNEAQ. V was shortened by 3 bases and J by 0 bases, with 15 bases between the two germline ends. This CDR3 contains 17 residues. CDR3 bases: TGTGCCAGCAGCTTCGCTATTAGCCGGGCCTCCTACAATGAGCAGTTCTTC. It specifies CASSFAISRASYNEQFF.

The chain has TRBV9 and TRBJ2-3; D tentatively fits TRBD1 or TRBD2 (6 bases each). Trimming shortened V by 0 bases and J by 1 base, and 12 bases separated the two germline ends. Germline CDR1 is SGDLS and CDR2 is YYNGEE. The CDR3 spans 16 residues. The CDR3 DNA reads TGTGCCAGCAGCGTAGTGTTGAGGGGGGGCACAGATACGCAGTATTTT. This codes for CASSVVLRGGTDTQYF.

V is TRBV7-2 and J is TRBJ2-5, with D perhaps given as TRBD1 or TRBD2 (5 bases each). Trimming shortened V by 1 base and J by 5 bases, and 11 bases separated the two germline ends. Germline values: CDR1 SGHTA, CDR2 FQGNSA. This CDR3 is 14 amino acids long. The CDR3 loop reads CASSLDWGSETQYF. CDR3 nucleotides: TGTGCCAGCAGCTTAGACTGGGGGTCTGAGACCCAGTACTTC.

The count of this clone is one. This rearrangement joins TRBV11-2 to TRBJ1-6, with D perhaps matching TRBD1 (5 bases). V dropped 5 bases and J dropped 7 bases, with 9 bases sitting between them. From germline, CDR1 is SGHAT and CDR2 FQNNGV. CDR3 length equals 13 residues. CDR3 sequence reads: CASSGTTNSPLHF. CDR3 coding DNA: TGTGCCAGCAGCGGGACGACGAATTCACCCCTCCACTTT.

The chain recombines TRBV30 with TRBJ2-5, with D unresolved. Germline assignment: CDR1 GTSNPN and CDR2 SVGIG (reference sequence). CDR3 length equals 12 residues. The V gene lost 0 bases and the J gene lost 2 bases, with 4 bases spanning the gap. In DNA form, the CDR3 reads TGTGCCTGGAGTGTGGGACAAGAGACCCAGTACTTC. It codes for CAWSVGQETQYF.

This rearrangement joins TRBV9 to TRBJ1-6, with TRBD1 as a possible D gene (6 bases). V lost 4 bases, J lost 7 bases, and 15 bases lay in between. The CDR3 length is 15 residues. Germline CDR1 is SGDLS and CDR2 is YYNGEE. CDR3 nucleotides: TGTGCCAGCAGCCCCGACGGCAGGGGAAATTCACCCCTCCACTTT. Protein product: CASSPDGRGNSPLHF.

CDR3 sequence: CASGRVNQPQHF. The CDR3 DNA is TGTGCCAGCGGACGGGTGAATCAGCCCCAGCATTTT. V gene TRBV12-3 or TRBV12-4 combines with J gene TRBJ1-5, with D unresolved. The CDR3 runs 12 residues. V was pared by 8 bases and J by 4 bases, with 9 bases between.